This TCR beta chain was recovered during a study of Graves' ophthalmopathy and Graves' hyperthyroidism. There are many counts of this clonotype. Trimming removed 1 base at V and 4 bases at J, with 7 bases between. CDR1 ENHRY and CDR2 SYGVKD come from the germline V gene. CDR3 length equals 13 residues. RNA transcripts served as template for amplifying TCR beta CDR3 sequences. Following a first-round RT-PCR that used HTBI primers, a second-round multiplex PCR was carried out. TCRdb re-analysed the multiplex PCR reads in MiXCR, keeping a single row per CDR3 protein. The sample records 170,000 or so distinct CDR3 sequences, roughly 37% being singletons.

The V and J genes are TRBV10-3 and TRBJ2-5; D might be TRBD1 or TRBD2, each matching 5 bases. Sequenced sample: peripheral blood. This TCR derives from a woman aged 40 to 50 with Graves' ophthalmopathy. CDR3 sequence: CAISEFGGETQYF. DNA of the CDR3: TGTGCCATCAGTGAGTTTGGGGGAGAGACCCAGTACTTC.